Given below is one T cell receptor beta chain in context. The CDR3 loop spans 14 amino acids. Germline V gene lookup returns CDR1 MNHEY and CDR2 SVGAGI. The V end was cut by 6 bases, the J end by 1 base, with 12 bases between. The data were taken from a study of blood T cell repertoires in COVID-19. The method was immunoSEQ multiplex PCR; TCRdb's version includes in-frame clones alone and lacks a portion of them. The sample holds about 150,000 clones, 87% seen once. The chain links TRBV6-5 to TRBJ1-1; D may be TRBD1 (5 bases). The source is a woman in her forties or fifties with acute or convalescent COVID-19. The sample taken for sequencing was peripheral blood. The CDR3 coding sequence is TGTGCCAGCAGACTCGGGGGTACGAACACTGAAGCTTTCTTT. It encodes CASRLGGTNTEAFF.